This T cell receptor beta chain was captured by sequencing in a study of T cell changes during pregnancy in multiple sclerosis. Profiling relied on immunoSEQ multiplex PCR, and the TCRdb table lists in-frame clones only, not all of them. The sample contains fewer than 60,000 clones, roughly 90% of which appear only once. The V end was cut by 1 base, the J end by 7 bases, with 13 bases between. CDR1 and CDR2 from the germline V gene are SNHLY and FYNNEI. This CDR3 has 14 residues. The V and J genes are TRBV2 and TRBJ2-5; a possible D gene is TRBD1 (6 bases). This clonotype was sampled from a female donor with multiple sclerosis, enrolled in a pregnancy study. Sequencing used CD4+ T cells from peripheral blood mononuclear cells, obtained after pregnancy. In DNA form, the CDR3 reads TGTGCCAGCAGTGAAGAACAGGGCGTCGGGACCCAGTACTTC. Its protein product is CASSEEQGVGTQYF.